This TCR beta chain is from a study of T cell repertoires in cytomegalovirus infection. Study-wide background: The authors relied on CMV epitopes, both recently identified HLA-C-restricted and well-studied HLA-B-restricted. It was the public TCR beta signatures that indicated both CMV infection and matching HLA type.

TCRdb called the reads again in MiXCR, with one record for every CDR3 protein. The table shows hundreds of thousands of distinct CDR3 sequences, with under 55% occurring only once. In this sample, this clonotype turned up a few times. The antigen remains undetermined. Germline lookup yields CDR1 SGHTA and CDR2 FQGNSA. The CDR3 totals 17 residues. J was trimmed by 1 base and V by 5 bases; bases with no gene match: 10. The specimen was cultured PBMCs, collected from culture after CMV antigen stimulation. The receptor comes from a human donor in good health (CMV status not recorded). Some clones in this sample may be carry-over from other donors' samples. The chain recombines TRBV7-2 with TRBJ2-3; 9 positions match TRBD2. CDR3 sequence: CASSPRPRGRGTDTQYF. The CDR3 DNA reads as TGTGCCAGCAGCCCTCGTCCGCGCGGGAGGGGCACAGATACGCAGTATTTT.